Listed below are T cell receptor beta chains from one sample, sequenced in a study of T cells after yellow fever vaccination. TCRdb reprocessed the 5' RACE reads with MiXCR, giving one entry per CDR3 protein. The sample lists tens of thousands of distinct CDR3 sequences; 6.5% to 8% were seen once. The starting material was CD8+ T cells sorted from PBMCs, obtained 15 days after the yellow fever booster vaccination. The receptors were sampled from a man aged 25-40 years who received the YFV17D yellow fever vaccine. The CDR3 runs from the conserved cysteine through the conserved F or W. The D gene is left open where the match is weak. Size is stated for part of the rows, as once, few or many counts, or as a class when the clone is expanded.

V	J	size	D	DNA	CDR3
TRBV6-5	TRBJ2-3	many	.	TGTGCCAGCAGTTACTCGATATCCGGAGATACGCAGTATTTT	CASSYSISGDTQYF
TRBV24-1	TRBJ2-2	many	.	TGTGCCACCAGTGATACAGGGAACACCGGGGAGCTGTTTTTT	CATSDTGNTGELFF
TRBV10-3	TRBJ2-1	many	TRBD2	TGTGCCATCTACCTAGCGGGATCCAATGAGCAGTTCTTC	CAIYLAGSNEQFF
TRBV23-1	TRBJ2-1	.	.	TGCGCCAGCAGTCAATCGGGGCATATCGCCTACAATGAGCAGTTCTTC	CASSQSGHIAYNEQFF
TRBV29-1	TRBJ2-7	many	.	TGCAGCGTCAGGACTATGCCGAGCTCCTACGAGCAGTACTTC	CSVRTMPSSYEQYF
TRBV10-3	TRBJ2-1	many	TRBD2	TGTGCCATCAGTGAGTCGGAATTAGCGGGAAGCGAGAGCTCCTACAATGAGCAGTTCTTC	CAISESELAGSESSYNEQFF
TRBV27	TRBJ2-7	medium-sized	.	TGTGCCAGCAGTTTGACGACTGGATACGAGCAGTACTTC	CASSLTTGYEQYF
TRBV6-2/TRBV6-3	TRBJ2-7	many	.	TGTGCCAGCAGTCGGTGGGGGGACGGGCCAGCCTACGAGCAGTACTTC	CASSRWGDGPAYEQYF
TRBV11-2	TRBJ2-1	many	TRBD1	TGTGCCAGCAGCAAACGTCCCGGGACAGGGAACAATGAGCAGTTCTTC	CASSKRPGTGNNEQFF
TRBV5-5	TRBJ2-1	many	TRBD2	TGTGCCAGCAGCCCCACCGAGGTCCGAGCGGGAGCCTATGAGCAGTTCTTC	CASSPTEVRAGAYEQFF
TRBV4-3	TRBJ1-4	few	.	TGCGCCAGCAGCCTAGGGATGGGGTCGCGAGAAAAACTGTTTTTT	CASSLGMGSREKLFF
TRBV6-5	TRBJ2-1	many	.	TGTGCCAGCGTCTCGGGATACAATGAGCAGTTCTTC	CASVSGYNEQFF
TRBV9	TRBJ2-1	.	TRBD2	TGTGCCAGCAGCGCGGGACTAGCGGAGAATCGGGAGCAGTTCTTC	CASSAGLAENREQFF
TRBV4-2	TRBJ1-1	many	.	TGTGCCAGCAGCCAAGATAGCTCGGGGGCCCCTGAAGCTTTCTTT	CASSQDSSGAPEAFF
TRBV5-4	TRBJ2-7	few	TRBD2	TGTGCCAGCAGCTTCGGGGGGACCGAGCAGTACTTC	CASSFGGTEQYF
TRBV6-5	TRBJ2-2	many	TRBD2	TGTGCCAGCAGTTACTCGGGACTAGCGGCCGGGGAGCTGTTTTTT	CASSYSGLAAGELFF
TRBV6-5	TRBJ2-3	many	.	TGTGCCAGCAGTCCCGGACTCGGGGACACAGATACGCAGTATTTT	CASSPGLGDTDTQYF
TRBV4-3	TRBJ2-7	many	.	TGCGCCAGCAGCCAAGTAGGGAATTCCTACGAGCAGTACTTC	CASSQVGNSYEQYF
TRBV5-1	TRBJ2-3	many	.	TGCGCCAGCAGCTTTCTCGGAGATAGCACAGATACGCAGTATTTT	CASSFLGDSTDTQYF
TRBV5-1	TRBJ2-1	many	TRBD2	TGCGCCAGCAGCTTGGAGTTGGGACTAGCGAGTAATGAGCAGTTCTTC	CASSLELGLASNEQFF
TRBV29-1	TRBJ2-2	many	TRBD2	TGCAGCGTTGAACCTCCGGGACTAGCGGGAGTCGGGGAGCTGTTTTTT	CSVEPPGLAGVGELFF
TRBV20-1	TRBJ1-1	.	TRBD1	TGCAGTCCTAGGGGGACAGGTCTTGTGAACACTGAAGCTTTCTTT	CSPRGTGLVNTEAFF
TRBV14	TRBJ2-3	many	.	TGTGCCAGCAGCCGTTCGGGCGGGTCAGATACGCAGTATTTT	CASSRSGGSDTQYF
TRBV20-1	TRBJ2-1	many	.	TGCAGTGCTGGCCAGGGCAATGAGCAGTTCTTC	CSAGQGNEQFF
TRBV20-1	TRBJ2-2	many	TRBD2	TGCAGTGCTAGAGATTATAGCGGGAGGACCGGGGAGCTGTTTTTT	CSARDYSGRTGELFF
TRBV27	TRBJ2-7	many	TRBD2	TGTGCCAGCAGTTGGGGGAGGGGTTACGAGCAGTACTTC	CASSWGRGYEQYF
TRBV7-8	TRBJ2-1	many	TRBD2	TGTGCCAGCAGCCCCCGGACTAGCGGACTGGGGAGCTCCTACAATGAGCAGTTCTTC	CASSPRTSGLGSSYNEQFF
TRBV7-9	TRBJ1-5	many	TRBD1	TGTGCCAGCAGCTTAGGAGAAGAGGGACAGGGAGGGGGACAGCCCCAGCATTTT	CASSLGEEGQGGGQPQHF
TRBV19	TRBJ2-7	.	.	TGTGCCAGTAGTGGACAGTCGGCCCTACATTACGAGCAGTACTTC	CASSGQSALHYEQYF
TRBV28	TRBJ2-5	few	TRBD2	TGTGCCAGCAGTTTGGCGGGGATACTAGCGGGACTCCAAGAGACCCAGTACTTC	CASSLAGILAGLQETQYF
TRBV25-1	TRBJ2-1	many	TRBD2	TGTGCCAGCAGTGACCTAGGACTAGCGGAGTACAATGAGCAGTTCTTC	CASSDLGLAEYNEQFF
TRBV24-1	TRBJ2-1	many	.	TGTGCCACCAGTAGGGGGGTCGAGCAGTTCTTC	CATSRGVEQFF